This T cell receptor (beta chain) was identified in a study of blood T cell repertoires in COVID-19 (dated by TCRdb to 2019 to 2021). Regarding the complete study: The collaborator samples originated in the United States, Italy and Spain and spanned the acute and convalescent phases of COVID-19. The prospective study material was composed of cDNA or gDNA derived from T cells, B-cell-depleted T cells, or PBMCs. The dataset comprised deeply sampled blood TCRbeta repertoires from subjects exposed to, actively infected with, or recovered from COVID-19. The repertoires were released in a freely available public database intended as a resource for research on the immune response to SARS-CoV-2. Samples came from the ongoing ImmuneRACE study (first 160 participants) plus 1,254 subjects from 6 global collaborators. Nearly every sample came with metadata listing a de-identified subject ID, COVID-19 status, age in years and sex. Where available, HLA class I and class II types were obtained from metadata supplied by the sample provider rather than from assay-based typing.

As concerns this clone: The clone's antigen remains unknown. No base quality information exists; no much larger clone differs at one position. Distinct nucleotide sequences in the sample also encode this CDR3.

Per the germline V gene (reference sequence), SEHNR is the CDR1 and FQNEAQ is the CDR2. Germline trimming: 5 bases from V, 3 bases from J; junction bases outside gene matches: 6. The CDR3 numbers 15 residues from cysteine through phenylalanine. CDR3 DNA is the only sequence kept; it has 45 bases, read in frame from the first base. One collaborating source in Seattle enrolled patients while the patients were actively infected and followed the patients over time throughout the course of disease. Collaborating institutions collected whole blood in K2EDTA tubes following their own protocols. For TCRbeta analysis, collaborators shipped samples as frozen whole blood, isolated PBMCs, or DNA extracted from either of those sample types. The immunoSEQ Assay, a bias-controlled multiplex PCR, was used to amplify TCRbeta CDR3 regions from genomic DNA. The published analysis was carried out like this. Within the assay, amplification of reference gene primers was used to estimate how many nucleated cells each sample contained. To quantify the absolute abundance of each unique TCRbeta CDR3 rearrangement, sequence reads were collapsed and filtered. For each sample, productive Simpson clonality was calculated as the square root of Simpson's diversity index over productive rearrangements. TCRdb carries this immuneACCESS record with in-frame sequences only. Its versions omit some clonotypes, under half of them owing to an unresolved V gene in the studies checked, with the rest unexplained. V and J calls plus clone size are reproduced from that table; the DNA served to infer D and trimming. Counted in this sample were around 470,000 clones; roughly 89% of them appeared once. The leading ten clones occupy about 0.91% of the sample.

The investigation overall reported the following: How much clinical and demographic metadata was included differed by source and by participant, and the metadata was provided uncurated.

The chain was built from TRBV7-9 and TRBJ2-3; TRBD2 lines up with 9 middle nucleotides. The sequencing input was peripheral blood. This sequence originates from a man aged 18 to 29 with COVID-19, enrolled during active disease. The DNA sequence reads TGTGCCAGCAGCCCGGGACTAGCTCGAACAGATACGCAGTATTTT. It encodes CASSPGLARTDTQYF. Reference TRBV7-9 and TRBJ2-3 genes cover what lies past the CDR3, so the full variable domain is DTGVSQNPRHKITKRGQNVTFRCDPISEHNRLYWYRQTLGQGPEFLTYFQNEAQLEKSRLLSDRFSAERPKGSFSTLEIQRTEQGDSAMYLCASSPGLARTDTQYFGPGTRLTVL.